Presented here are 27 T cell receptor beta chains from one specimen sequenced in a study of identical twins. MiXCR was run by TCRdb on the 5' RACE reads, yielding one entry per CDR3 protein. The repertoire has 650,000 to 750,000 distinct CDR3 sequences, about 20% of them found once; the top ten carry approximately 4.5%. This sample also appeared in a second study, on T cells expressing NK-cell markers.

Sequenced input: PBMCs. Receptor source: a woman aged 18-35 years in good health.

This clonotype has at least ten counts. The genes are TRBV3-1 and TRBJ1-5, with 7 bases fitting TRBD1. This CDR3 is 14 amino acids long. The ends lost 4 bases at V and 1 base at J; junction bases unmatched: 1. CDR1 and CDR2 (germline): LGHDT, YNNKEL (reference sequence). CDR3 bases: TGTGCCAGCAGCCGACAGGGCAGCAATCAGCCCCAGCATTTT. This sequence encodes CASSRQGSNQPQHF.

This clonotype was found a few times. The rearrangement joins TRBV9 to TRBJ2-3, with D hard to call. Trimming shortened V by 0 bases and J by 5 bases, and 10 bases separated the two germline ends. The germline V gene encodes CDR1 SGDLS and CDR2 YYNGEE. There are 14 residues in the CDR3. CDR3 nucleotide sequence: TGTGCCAGCAGCGTAGCTTCTGCTGGAGATACGCAGTATTTT. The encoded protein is CASSVASAGDTQYF.

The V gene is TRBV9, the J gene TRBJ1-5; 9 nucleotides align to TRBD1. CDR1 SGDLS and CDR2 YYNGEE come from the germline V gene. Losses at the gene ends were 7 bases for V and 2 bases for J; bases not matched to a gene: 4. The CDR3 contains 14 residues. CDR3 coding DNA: TGTGCCAGCGGGACAGGGTACGGCAATCAGCCCCAGCATTTT. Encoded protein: CASGTGYGNQPQHF.

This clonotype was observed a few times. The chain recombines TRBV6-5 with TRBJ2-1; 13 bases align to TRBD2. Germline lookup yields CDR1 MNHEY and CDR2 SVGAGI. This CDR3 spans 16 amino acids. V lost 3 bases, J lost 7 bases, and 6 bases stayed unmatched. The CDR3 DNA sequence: TGTGCCAGCAGTTATTGGACTAGCGGGAGTAGAAATGAGCAGTTCTTC. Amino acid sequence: CASSYWTSGSRNEQFF.

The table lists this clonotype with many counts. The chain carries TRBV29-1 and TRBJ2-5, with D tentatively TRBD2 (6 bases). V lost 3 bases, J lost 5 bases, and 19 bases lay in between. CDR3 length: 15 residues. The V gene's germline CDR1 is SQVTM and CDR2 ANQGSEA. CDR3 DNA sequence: TGCAGCGTTGACCTACCGGGAGCCGGGATGGAGACCCAGTACTTC. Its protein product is CSVDLPGAGMETQYF.

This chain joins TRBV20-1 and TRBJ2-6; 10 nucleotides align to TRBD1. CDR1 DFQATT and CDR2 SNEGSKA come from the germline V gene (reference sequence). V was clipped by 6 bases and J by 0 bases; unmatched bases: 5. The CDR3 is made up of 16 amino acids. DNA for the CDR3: TGCAGTGCCCCGGGACAGGGGCCCTCTGGGGCCAACGTCCTGACTTTC. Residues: CSAPGQGPSGANVLTF.

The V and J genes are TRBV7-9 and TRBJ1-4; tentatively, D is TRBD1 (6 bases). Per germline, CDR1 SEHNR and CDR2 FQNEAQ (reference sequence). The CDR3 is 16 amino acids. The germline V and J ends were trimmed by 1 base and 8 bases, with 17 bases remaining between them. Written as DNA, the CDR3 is TGTGCCAGCAGCTTAGTCTCTGGGGGACAAGCGGAAAAACTGTTTTTT. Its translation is CASSLVSGGQAEKLFF.

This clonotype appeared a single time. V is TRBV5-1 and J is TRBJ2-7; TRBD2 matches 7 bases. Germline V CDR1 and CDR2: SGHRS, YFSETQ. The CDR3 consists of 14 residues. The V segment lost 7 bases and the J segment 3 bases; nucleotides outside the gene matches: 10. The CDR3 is CASWGGPYNYEQYF. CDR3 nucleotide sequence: TGCGCCAGCTGGGGGGGACCCTACAACTACGAGCAGTACTTC.

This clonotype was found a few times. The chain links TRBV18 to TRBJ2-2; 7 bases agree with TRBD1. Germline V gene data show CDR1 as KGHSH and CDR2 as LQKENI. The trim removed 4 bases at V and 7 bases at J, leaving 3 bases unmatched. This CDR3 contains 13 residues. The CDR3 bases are TGTGCCAGCTCACTACAGGGGAACGGGGAGCTGTTTTTT. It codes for CASSLQGNGELFF.

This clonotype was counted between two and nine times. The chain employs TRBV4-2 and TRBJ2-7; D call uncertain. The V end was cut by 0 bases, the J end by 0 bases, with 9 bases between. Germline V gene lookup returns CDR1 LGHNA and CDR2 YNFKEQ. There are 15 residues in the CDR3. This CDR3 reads CASSQDRRPSYEQYF. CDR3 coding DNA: TGTGCCAGCAGCCAAGATCGGCGGCCCTCCTACGAGCAGTACTTC.

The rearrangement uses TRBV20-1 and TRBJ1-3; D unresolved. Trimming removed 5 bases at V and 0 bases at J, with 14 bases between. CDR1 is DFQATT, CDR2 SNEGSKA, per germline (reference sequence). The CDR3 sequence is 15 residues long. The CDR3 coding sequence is TGCAGTGCTGTATTGGGCGCCTTCTCTGGAAACACCATATATTTT. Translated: CSAVLGAFSGNTIYF.

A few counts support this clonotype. The CDR3 sequence is CASSWRGNQETQYF. The CDR3 DNA follows: TGTGCCAGCAGTTGGAGGGGGAACCAAGAGACCCAGTACTTC. The chain joins TRBV12-3 or TRBV12-4 to TRBJ2-5; possibly TRBD1 or TRBD2 for D (6 bases each). Trimming removed 4 bases from V and 0 bases from J, with 9 bases in between. The CDR3 runs 14 residues.

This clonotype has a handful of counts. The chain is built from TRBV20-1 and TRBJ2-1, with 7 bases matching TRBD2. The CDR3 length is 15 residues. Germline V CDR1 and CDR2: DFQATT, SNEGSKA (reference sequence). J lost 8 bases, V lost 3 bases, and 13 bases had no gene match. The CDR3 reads CSARNPSGKGDEQFF. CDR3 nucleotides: TGCAGTGCTAGGAACCCTAGCGGTAAAGGGGATGAGCAGTTCTTC.

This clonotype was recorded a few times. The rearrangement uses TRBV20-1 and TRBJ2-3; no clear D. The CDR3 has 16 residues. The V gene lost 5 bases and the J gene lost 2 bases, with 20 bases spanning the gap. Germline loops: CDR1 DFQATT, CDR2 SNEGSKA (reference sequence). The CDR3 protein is CSADSPLDGFTDTQYF. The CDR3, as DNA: TGCAGTGCTGATTCTCCTCTCGACGGTTTCACAGATACGCAGTATTTT.

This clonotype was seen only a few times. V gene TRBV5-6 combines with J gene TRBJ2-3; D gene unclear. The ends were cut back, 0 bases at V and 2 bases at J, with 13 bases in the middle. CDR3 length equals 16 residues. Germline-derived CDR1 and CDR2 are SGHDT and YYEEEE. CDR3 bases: TGTGCCAGCAGCTTGGCCCAGGAGCTCTCCACAGATACGCAGTATTTT. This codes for CASSLAQELSTDTQYF.

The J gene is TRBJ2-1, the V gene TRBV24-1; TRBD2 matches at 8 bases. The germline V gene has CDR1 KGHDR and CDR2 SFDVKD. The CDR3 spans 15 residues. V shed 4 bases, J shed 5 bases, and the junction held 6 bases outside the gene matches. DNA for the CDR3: TGTGCCACCAGTGACCGCGGACTAGCCCACAATGAGCAGTTCTTC. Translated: CATSDRGLAHNEQFF.

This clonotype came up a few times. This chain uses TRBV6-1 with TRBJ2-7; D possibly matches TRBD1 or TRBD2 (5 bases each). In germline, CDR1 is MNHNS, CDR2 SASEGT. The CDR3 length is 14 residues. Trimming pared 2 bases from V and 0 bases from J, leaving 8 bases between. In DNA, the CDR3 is TGTGCCAGCAGTGAAACTAGGGGCTCCTACGAGCAGTACTTC. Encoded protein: CASSETRGSYEQYF.

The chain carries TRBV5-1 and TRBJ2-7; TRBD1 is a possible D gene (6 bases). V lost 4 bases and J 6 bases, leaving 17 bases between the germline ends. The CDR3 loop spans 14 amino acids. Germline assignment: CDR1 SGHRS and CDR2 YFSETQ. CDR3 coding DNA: TGCGCCAGCAGCCTAAGACAGGTGAGGGGCGAGCAGTACTTC. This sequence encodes CASSLRQVRGEQYF.

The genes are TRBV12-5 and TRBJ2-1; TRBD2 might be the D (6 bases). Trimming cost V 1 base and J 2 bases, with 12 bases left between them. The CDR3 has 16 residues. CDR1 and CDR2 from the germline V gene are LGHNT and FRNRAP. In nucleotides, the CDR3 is TGTGCTAGTGGTTTGGATCGGACTACAGCCTACAATGAGCAGTTCTTC. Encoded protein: CASGLDRTTAYNEQFF.

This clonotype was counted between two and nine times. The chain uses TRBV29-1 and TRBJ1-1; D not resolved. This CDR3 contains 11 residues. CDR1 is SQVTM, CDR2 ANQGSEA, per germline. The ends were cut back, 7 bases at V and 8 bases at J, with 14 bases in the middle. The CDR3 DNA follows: TGCAGCGCGCTGATTCTCACGGAAGCTTTCTTT. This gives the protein CSALILTEAFF.

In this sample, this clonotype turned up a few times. The CDR3: CSATMSLGNTIYF. The CDR3 DNA reads TGCAGTGCTACAATGAGCTTGGGAAACACCATATATTTT. The chain uses TRBV20-1 and TRBJ1-3; D remains unclear. The CDR3 is 13 residues long. Germline V gene sequence: CDR1 DFQATT, CDR2 SNEGSKA (reference sequence). V was shortened by 4 bases and J by 4 bases, with 11 bases between the two germline ends.

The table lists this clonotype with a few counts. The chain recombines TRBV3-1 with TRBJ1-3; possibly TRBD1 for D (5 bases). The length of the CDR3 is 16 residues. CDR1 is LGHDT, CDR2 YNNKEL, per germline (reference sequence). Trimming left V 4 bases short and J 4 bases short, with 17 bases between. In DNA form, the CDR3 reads TGTGCCAGCAGCCCCCTCGCGAGGGGAGAGGGAAACACCATATATTTT. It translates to CASSPLARGEGNTIYF.

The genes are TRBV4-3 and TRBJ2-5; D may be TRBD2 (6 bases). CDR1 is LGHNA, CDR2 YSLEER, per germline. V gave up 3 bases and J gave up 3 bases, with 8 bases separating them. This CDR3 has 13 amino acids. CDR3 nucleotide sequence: TGCGCCAGCAGCCACCTAGCGAAAGAGACCCAGTACTTC. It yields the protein CASSHLAKETQYF.

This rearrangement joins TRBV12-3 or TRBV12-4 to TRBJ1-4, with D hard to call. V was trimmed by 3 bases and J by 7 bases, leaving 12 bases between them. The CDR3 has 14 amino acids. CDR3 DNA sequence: TGTGCCAGCAGTTTTTCGGACGTAAGTGAAAAACTGTTTTTT. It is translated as CASSFSDVSEKLFF.

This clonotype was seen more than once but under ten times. The CDR3 nucleotides read TGCGCCAGCAGCCCCGCCAGGGGACAGCCCTACGAGCAGTACTTC. Translation gives CASSPARGQPYEQYF. The chain couples TRBV4-3 to TRBJ2-7; 7 nucleotides match TRBD1. CDR3 length: 15 amino acids. V was clipped by 4 bases and J by 2 bases; unmatched bases: 8. Germline CDR1 is LGHNA and CDR2 is YSLEER.

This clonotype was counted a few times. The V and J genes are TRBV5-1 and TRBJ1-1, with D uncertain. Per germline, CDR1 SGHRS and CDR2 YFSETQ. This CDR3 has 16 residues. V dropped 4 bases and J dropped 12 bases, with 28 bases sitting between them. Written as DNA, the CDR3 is TGCGCCAGCAGCCCGGGCCTACAAGAAGCTAGTATAAGGACTTTCTTT. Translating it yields CASSPGLQEASIRTFF.

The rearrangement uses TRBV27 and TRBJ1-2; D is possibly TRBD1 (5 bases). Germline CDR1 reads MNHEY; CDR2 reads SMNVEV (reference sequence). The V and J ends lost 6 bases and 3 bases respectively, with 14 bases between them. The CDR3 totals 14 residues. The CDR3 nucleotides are TGTGCCAGCAGGGAGGGAGGGGAAGACTATGGCTACACCTTC. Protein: CASREGGEDYGYTF.